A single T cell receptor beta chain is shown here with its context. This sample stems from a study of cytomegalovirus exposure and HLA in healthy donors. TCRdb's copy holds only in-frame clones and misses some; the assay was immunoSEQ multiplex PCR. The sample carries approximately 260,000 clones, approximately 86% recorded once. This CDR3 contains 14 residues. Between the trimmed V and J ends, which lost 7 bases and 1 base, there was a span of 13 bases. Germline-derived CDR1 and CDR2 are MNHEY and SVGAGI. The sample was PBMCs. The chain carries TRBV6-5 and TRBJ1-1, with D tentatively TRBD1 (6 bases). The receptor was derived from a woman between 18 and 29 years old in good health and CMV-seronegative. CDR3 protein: CASNRGGTNTEAFF. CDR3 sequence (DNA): TGTGCCAGCAATAGGGGGGGGACGAACACTGAAGCTTTCTTT.